The 10 T cell receptor beta chains presented below share a single source sample, sequenced in a study of T cell repertoires in aging, cancer and after chemotherapy. TRB rearrangements spanning V, D and J were amplified using mixed TRB-A/B primers. Each CDR3 protein gets one entry after TCRdb re-called the multiplex PCR reads with MiXCR. This table has about 13,000 distinct CDR3 sequences, under 40% appearing once. Amplification of TCR beta used genomic DNA extracted from peripheral blood. What was sequenced was blood. The receptors shown here come from a human donor in good health. The donor label of this sample is uncertain.

This clonotype is judged medium-sized. This chain uses TRBV6-5 with TRBJ1-2; 10 bases agree with TRBD1. The CDR3 length is 14 residues. Germline-derived CDR1 and CDR2 are MNHEY and SVGAGI. The trim removed 6 bases at V and 5 bases at J, leaving 6 bases unmatched. The CDR3 spells CASRRDRGVYGYTF. CDR3 bases: TGTGCCAGCAGAAGGGACAGGGGAGTATATGGCTACACCTTC.

This clonotype is labeled as medium-sized. V is TRBV29-1 and J is TRBJ2-2, with TRBD1 matching 8 bases. The J segment lost 5 bases and the V segment lost 7 bases, leaving 0 bases of the junction unmatched. Germline V lookup: CDR1 SQVTM, CDR2 ANQGSEA. This CDR3 comprises 11 residues. The CDR3 nucleotides read TGCAGCGGACAGGGGACCGGGGAGCTGTTTTTT. It yields the protein CSGQGTGELFF.

This clonotype was seen a few times. This chain links TRBV5-6 with TRBJ2-3; D remains ambiguous. Trimming removed 0 bases from V and 8 bases from J, with 4 bases in between. Germline assignment: CDR1 SGHDT and CDR2 YYEEEE. The CDR3 is made up of 11 amino acids. The CDR3 DNA is TGTGCCAGCAGCTTGGAGAGTACGCAGTATTTT. It codes for CASSLESTQYF.

This chain joins TRBV6-5 and TRBJ1-5; D is uncertain. Trimming pared 0 bases from V and 2 bases from J, leaving 11 bases between. CDR1 and CDR2 from the germline V gene are MNHEY and SVGAGI. This CDR3 spans 16 amino acids. The CDR3 loop reads CASSYSSAVGNQPQHF. CDR3 sequence (DNA): TGTGCCAGCAGTTACTCGAGCGCGGTCGGCAATCAGCCCCAGCATTTT.

The V gene is TRBV29-1, the J gene TRBJ2-6; D is possibly TRBD1 (6 bases). The CDR3 is 13 amino acids. Germline V CDR1 and CDR2: SQVTM, ANQGSEA. Trimming removed 7 bases at V and 4 bases at J, with 11 bases between. The CDR3 DNA reads as TGCAGCGGAACAGGGACCGGGGCCAACGTCCTGACTTTC. Its protein is CSGTGTGANVLTF.

This clonotype was seen more than once but under ten times. The chain is built from TRBV5-4 and TRBJ2-5; 8 nucleotides line up with TRBD1. Trimming cost V 0 bases and J 7 bases; bases outside gene matches: 8. Germline values: CDR1 SGHNT, CDR2 YYREEE (reference sequence). The CDR3 has 15 residues. The CDR3 sequence is CASSLAGTGTGTQYF. CDR3 DNA: TGTGCCAGCAGCTTGGCCGGGACAGGTACGGGGACCCAGTACTTC.

This chain uses TRBV29-1 with TRBJ1-2; D gene ambiguous. The CDR3 is 12 amino acids. Germline loops: CDR1 SQVTM, CDR2 ANQGSEA. V shed 3 bases and J shed 2 bases, with 7 bases lying between them. The CDR3 here is CSVEAGNYGYTF. As DNA, the CDR3 is TGCAGCGTTGAGGCGGGGAACTATGGCTACACCTTC. Complete variable domain (other parts from reference TRBV29-1 and TRBJ1-2): SAVISQKPSRDICQRGTSLTIQCQVDSQVTMMFWYRQQPGQSLTLIATANQGSEATYESGFVIDKFPISRPNLTFSTLTVSNMSPEDSSIYLCSVEAGNYGYTFGSGTRLTVV.

The CDR3 sequence is CSVESTDGNTIYF. In DNA, the CDR3 is TGCAGCGTTGAGTCGACGGATGGAAACACCATATATTTT. The V call is TRBV29-1, the J call TRBJ1-3; the D is unclear. The CDR3 is 13 residues long. Germline values: CDR1 SQVTM, CDR2 ANQGSEA. Between the trimmed V and J ends, which lost 3 bases and 3 bases, there was a span of 9 bases.

This chain joins TRBV6-1 and TRBJ2-2, with D maybe TRBD2 (6 bases). Germline V gene lookup returns CDR1 MNHNS and CDR2 SASEGT. The CDR3 spans 15 residues. The ends were cut back, 2 bases at V and 3 bases at J, with 10 bases in the middle. The CDR3 here is CASSETSRDTGELFF. Here the CDR3 DNA reads TGTGCCAGCAGTGAAACTAGCCGCGACACCGGGGAGCTGTTTTTT.

The J gene is TRBJ2-3, the V gene TRBV27; D remains unclear. The germline V and J ends were trimmed by 7 bases and 0 bases, with 8 bases remaining between them. Germline V gives CDR1 MNHEY, CDR2 SMNVEV (reference sequence). The CDR3 length is 13 residues. CDR3 sequence reads: CASNGYSTDTQYF. The DNA for the CDR3 is TGTGCCAGCAATGGGTATAGCACAGATACGCAGTATTTT.